This T cell receptor beta chain stems from a study of blood T cells in healthy people across ages (dated by TCRdb to between 2015 and 2017). About the investigation overall: Template switching captured roughly one uniquely barcoded TCR beta cDNA molecule per two T cells in model experiments. Using the same blood draw, the study looked at two additional independent replicas of 1 million unique cDNA reads for two donors, one aged 18 to 30 and the other aged 80 or older. Donors of different ages were randomly distributed across sequencing lanes to avoid experimental bias. The donors were divided into four age groups: young (average around 15 years), middle-aged (approximately 39), aged (roughly 66) and long-lived (82). Age-related changes in TCR beta repertoire diversity were measured in the study by deep sequencing normalized with unique cDNA molecular identifiers. Points the paper makes about the study in general: Bulk unsorted PBMC profiling prevented conclusive comparison of naive and antigen-experienced compartments. Donor CMV infection status was unknown, potentially confounding age-related changes in expanded clonotypes. Estimates of total diversity from one million sequenced T cells were regarded as lower bounds and underestimates. Observed TCR beta diversity per million T cells fell roughly linearly with age, and a significant reduction was already apparent by age about 36. Observed TCR beta diversity correlated strongly with the percentage of naive T cells measured by flow cytometry. The long-lived group showed more naive CD4+ T cells, fewer expanded clones and increased TCR diversity than the aged group, suggesting age selection.

V drops 0 bases and J drops 4 bases, leaving 11 bases in between. From its cysteine to its phenylalanine, the CDR3 spans 14 amino acids. The retained sequence is limited to the CDR3, 42 bases, with the frame set at the first base. CDR1 and CDR2, per the germline V gene, are SGDLS and YYNGEE. Turning to this clonotype: The antigen it recognizes is unknown. Base qualities were left out, and no much larger clone turns up one base away.

The donors were 40 or so Caucasian individuals from Russia, aged about 6 to 95 years, who were systemically healthy. Roughly 11 milliliters of peripheral blood were drawn from each donor into EDTA-treated Vacutainer tubes. Ficoll-Paque density-gradient centrifugation was used to isolate PBMCs, with at least 6 million per sample. Total RNA was extracted from PBMCs with Trizol reagent, with at least 5 micrograms obtained per sample. For every donor, an aliquot of PBMCs went through flow cytometry to measure the percentages of naive CD45RAhigh/CD27high T cells. Library construction relied on 5' RACE. The listed sequencing device is Illumina HiSeq 2500. A second about 6 to 11 cycle PCR used a sample-barcoded 5' primer and a J-beta primer mix. Each TCR beta cDNA molecule received a unique molecular identifier from a template-switch 5' adaptor carrying 12 random nucleotides. At least 2.5 million CDR3-containing paired-end reads were obtained from each sample. First-strand cDNA synthesis was performed from all RNA using the Mint cDNA synthesis kit, with priming by a TRBC-specific oligonucleotide. Following uracil-DNA glycosylase treatment, a first 18-cycle PCR with universal primers M1SS and BC2_uni_R was performed on all cDNA. In the paper's pipeline: Normalization of each sample was performed by random selection of 1 million high-quality reads, each carrying a distinct molecular identifier. Instead of being binned into consensus sequences, reads that shared molecular identifiers were thrown out. MiTCR, with a Q25 quality threshold and the strictest error-elimination algorithm, was used for CDR3 identification, clonotype clustering and error correction. A nonparametric unseen species model using Euler transformation provided a lower-bound estimate of total TCR beta diversity. TCRdb handled the public reads itself, with Q25 trimming in fastp and clone calling in MiXCR, and kept productive beta chains. One record per CDR3 amino acid sequence lists the most common genes and DNA. What appears here as the V and J calls and clone size reflects TCRdb's work, not the paper's. In this sample the table shows around 690,000 distinct CDR3 sequences, roughly 50% of which occur a single time. 30% to 40% of the sample is held by the ten biggest clonotypes.

The source material was blood. The source is a man in his sixties in good health. This chain joins TRBV9 to TRBJ2-7; TRBD2 is possibly the D segment (6 matching bases). The CDR3 here reads CASSVASSEYEQYF. The DNA reads TGTGCCAGCAGCGTAGCGTCTAGCGAGTACGAGCAGTACTTC.